This T cell receptor (beta chain) was observed in a study of T-cell memory formation after mild COVID-19 (dated by TCRdb to 2020 to 2023). A note on the overall study: TCR sequence clusters from the two donors were found to be largely donor specific. Two young, previously healthy adult volunteers, one female and one male, were included in the cohort. Longitudinal TCRalpha and TCRbeta repertoire sequencing tracked T-cell clones expanding and contracting after mild COVID-19 in a couple of donors.

Points the paper makes about the study in general: Only a couple of mild cases were covered by the study, and larger cohorts that include severe cases with pre-infection samples were considered necessary. Clones contracting from day 15 to 85 had balanced CD4/CD8 phenotypes, while a second wave expanding from day 15 to 37 was biased towards CD4+. Contracting CD4+ clones were found mainly in CM and EM memory subsets, while CD8+ clones were enriched in EMRA. SARS-CoV-2 specificity of the second-wave clones peaking on day 37 was not confirmed. Some responding clones were detected in pre-infection memory, suggesting pre-existing cross-reactive memory T cells joined the SARS-CoV-2 response.

Ficoll-Paque density gradient centrifugation was the method used to isolate PBMCs. Sequences SGHRS (CDR1) and YFSETQ (CDR2) are obtained from the germline V gene. Between the V and J ends, shortened by 7 bases and 0 bases respectively, the junction contains 11 bases. The CDR3 goes from the cysteine to the phenylalanine over 15 residues. Just the 45-base CDR3 DNA is kept, in frame starting at base 1. This clonotype was counted only a few times. This receptor's antigen is unknown. No much larger clone is present one base from it, and per-base qualities are unavailable. Sequenced on an Illumina NovaSeq 6000. TCRalpha and TCRbeta cDNA libraries were built by 5'RACE with constant-segment primers, adding sample barcodes and unique molecular identifiers. RNA was extracted from every sample with Trizol reagent. Amplification of the libraries took two PCR steps, and the second step added a second sample barcode plus Illumina TruSeq adapters. Sequencing of the libraries was done on an Illumina NovaSeq, producing 2 x 150 bp paired-end reads. On the study's bioinformatics: The reads were demultiplexed and collapsed into UMI-guided consensus sequences using migec v1.2.7. Using mixcr v2.1.11, UMI consensuses were aligned to TRA and TRB V and J templates and then assembled into clonotypes. A clonotype was counted as expanded or contracted only when both edgeR and NoisET called the clonotype significant, with the noise models trained on biological replicates. edgeR calls used a false discovery rate-adjusted p below 0.01 and a log2 fold-change threshold of 1. As an exploratory analysis of dynamics, max-normalized trajectories of the 1000 most abundant clonotypes were examined with PCA combined with hierarchical clustering. Separately sequenced CD4+ and CD8+ repertoires were used to assign the CD4 or CD8 phenotype of responding clones. TCRdb reran the public reads through fastp at Q25 and MiXCR, keeping productive beta chains. Every entry covers one CDR3 protein and lists the most common genes and DNA from its rows. The V and J calls come from TCRdb's annotation, not from the publication. A total of roughly 170,000 distinct CDR3 sequences appear in this sample, around a sixth of them only once. The ten biggest clones cover roughly 4% of the sample.

The sequence derives from a man aged 18 to 29 who had mild COVID-19 (a few samples of this study predate the infection). The sample titles of this study are shuffled in the database, so cell type and time point are left out; the donor was told from shared clones. Material: PBMCs or a T cell subset sorted from them (not recorded which). The V gene is TRBV5-1 and the J gene is TRBJ1-6, with TRBD1 perhaps the D gene, on 5 matching bases. This receptor has the CDR3 CASREGSSYNSPLHF. The base sequence is TGCGCCAGCCGCGAGGGGAGCTCCTATAATTCACCCCTCCACTTT. The CDR3, completed at both ends by the reference TRBV5-1 and TRBJ1-6 genes, gives the full variable domain KAGVTQTPRYLIKTRGQQVTLSCSPISGHRSVSWYQQTPGQGLQFLFEYFSETQRNKGNFPGRFSGRQFSNSRSEMNVSTLELGDSALYLCASREGSSYNSPLHFGNGTRLTVT.